The clone carrying this TCR beta chain was detected a few times. What it binds is unknown. This entry belongs to a study of T cells after yellow fever vaccination. Study background: SMART-Seq v4 Ultra Low Input handled preparation of low-cell-number fractions.

General observations from the study: Among primary-vaccination clones, most reappeared after the booster, at 96% for CD4 and around 91% for CD8.

Using its own MiXCR run on the 5' RACE reads, TCRdb lists one record per CDR3 protein. The repertoire consists of about 550,000 distinct CDR3 sequences, with 19% occurring once and the leading ten covering 13% to 15%. Trimming took off 5 bases at V and 12 bases at J, with 17 bases between the two ends. Germline V CDR1 and CDR2: SGHTA, FQGNSA. The CDR3 loop spans 13 amino acids. The origin of this receptor is a man aged 30-40 years who received the YFV17D yellow fever vaccine. V and J are TRBV7-2 and TRBJ2-1; D gene unclear. This material consisted of PBMCs, taken 15 days after the yellow fever booster vaccination. Here the CDR3 reads CASSQSNGVGQFF. The CDR3 region has the DNA TGTGCCAGCAGCCAGTCTAACGGAGTGGGGCAGTTCTTC.